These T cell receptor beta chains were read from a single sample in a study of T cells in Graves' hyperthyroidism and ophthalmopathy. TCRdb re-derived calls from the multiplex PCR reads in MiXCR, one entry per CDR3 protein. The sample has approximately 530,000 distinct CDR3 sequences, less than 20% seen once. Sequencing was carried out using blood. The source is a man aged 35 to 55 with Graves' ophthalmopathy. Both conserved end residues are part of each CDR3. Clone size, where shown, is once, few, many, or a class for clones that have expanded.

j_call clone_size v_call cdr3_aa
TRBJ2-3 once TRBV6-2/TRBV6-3 CASSSPRGPETGTQYF
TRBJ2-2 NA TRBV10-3 CAISEWIGGRLGGELFF
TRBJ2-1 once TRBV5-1 CASSLGQTSGAYNEQFF
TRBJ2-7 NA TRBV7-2 CASSNRDRGMEEQYF
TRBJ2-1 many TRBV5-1 CASSFTSPHEQFF
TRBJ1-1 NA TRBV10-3 CAISGVTEAFF
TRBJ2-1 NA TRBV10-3 CAISNGVYNEQFF
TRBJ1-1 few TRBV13 CASSIGQGVTEAFF
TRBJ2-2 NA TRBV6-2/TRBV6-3 CASSYRKPTGELFF
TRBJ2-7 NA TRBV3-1 CASSLWAPAGAIEQYF
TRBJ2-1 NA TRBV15 CATSRDLFGGYNEQFF
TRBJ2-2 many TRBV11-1 CASSSDQRVTGELFF
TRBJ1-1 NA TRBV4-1 CASSQDRWLNTEAFF
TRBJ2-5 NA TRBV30 CAWDRDRGGKAQYF
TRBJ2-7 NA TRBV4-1 CASSQGPRWDGNYEQYF
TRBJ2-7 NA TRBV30 CAWTRVSGWGEQYF
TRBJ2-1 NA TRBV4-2 CASSQYRGPEQFF
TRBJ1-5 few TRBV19 CASETGDNQPQHF
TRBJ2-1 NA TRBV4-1 CASSQERTEEQFF
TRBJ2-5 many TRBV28 CASTPGGGRQETQYF
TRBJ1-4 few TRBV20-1 CSARDPGNDEKLFF
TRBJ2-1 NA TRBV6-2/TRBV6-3 CASSTKGLAGGRDEQFF
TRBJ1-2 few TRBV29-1 CSVRGGQGSYGYTF
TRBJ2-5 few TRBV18 CASSPLGMGETQYF
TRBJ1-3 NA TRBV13 CASSPGPSSGNTIYF
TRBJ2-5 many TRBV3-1 CASSPSARGETQYF
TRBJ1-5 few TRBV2 CASSEGTGQNQPQHF
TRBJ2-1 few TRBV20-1 CSARSSTRSGRPNNEQFF
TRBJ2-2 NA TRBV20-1 CSARDRFGTGWTGELFF
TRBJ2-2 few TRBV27 CASSAGLGTGELFF
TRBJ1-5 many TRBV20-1 CSARESDRGPNQPQHF
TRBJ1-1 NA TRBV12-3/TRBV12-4 CASRTKVNTEAFF
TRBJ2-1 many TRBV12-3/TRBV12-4 CASSLLAGGAYNEQFF
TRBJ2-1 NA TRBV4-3 CASSQVGGRALYEQFF
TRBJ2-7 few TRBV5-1 CASSLGPRLYEQYF
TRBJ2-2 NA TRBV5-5 CASSYDGLNTGELFF
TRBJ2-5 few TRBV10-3 CAISGTSQETQYF
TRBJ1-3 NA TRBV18 CASSPVASHASGNTIYF
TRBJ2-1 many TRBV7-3 CASSRTLAASSYNEQFF
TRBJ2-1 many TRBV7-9 CASSPASGGSPNEQFF